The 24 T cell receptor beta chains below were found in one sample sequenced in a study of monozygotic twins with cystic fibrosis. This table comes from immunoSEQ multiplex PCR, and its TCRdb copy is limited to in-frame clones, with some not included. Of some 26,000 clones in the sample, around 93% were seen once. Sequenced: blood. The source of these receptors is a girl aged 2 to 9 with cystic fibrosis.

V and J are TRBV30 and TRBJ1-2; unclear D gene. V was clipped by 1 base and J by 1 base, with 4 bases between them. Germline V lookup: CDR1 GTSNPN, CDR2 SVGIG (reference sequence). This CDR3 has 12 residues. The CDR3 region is CAWSASNYGYTF. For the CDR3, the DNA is TGTGCCTGGAGTGCCAGTAACTATGGCTACACCTTC.

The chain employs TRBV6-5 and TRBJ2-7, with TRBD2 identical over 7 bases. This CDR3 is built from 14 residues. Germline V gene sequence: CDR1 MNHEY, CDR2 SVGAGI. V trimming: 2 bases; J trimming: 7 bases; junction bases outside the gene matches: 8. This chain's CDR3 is CASSYLAGGFEQYF. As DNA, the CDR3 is TGTGCCAGCAGTTACCTCGCCGGGGGGTTTGAGCAGTACTTC.

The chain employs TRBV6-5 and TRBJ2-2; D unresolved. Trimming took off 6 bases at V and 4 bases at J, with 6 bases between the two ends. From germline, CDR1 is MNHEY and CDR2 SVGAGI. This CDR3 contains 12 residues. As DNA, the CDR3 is TGTGCCAGCAGGACAATCACCGGGGAGCTGTTTTTT. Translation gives CASRTITGELFF.

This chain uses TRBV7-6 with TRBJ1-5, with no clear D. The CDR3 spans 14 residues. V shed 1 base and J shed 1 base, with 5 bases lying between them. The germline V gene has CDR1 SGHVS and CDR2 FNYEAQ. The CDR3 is CASSLEVSNQPQHF. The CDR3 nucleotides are TGTGCCAGCAGCTTAGAAGTAAGCAATCAGCCCCAGCATTTT.

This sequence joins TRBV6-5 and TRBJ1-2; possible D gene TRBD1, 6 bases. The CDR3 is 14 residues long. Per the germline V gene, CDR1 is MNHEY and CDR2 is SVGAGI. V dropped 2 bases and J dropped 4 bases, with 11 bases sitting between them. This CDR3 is CASSYPDRLYGYTF. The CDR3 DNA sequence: TGTGCCAGCAGTTACCCCGACAGGCTCTATGGCTACACCTTC.

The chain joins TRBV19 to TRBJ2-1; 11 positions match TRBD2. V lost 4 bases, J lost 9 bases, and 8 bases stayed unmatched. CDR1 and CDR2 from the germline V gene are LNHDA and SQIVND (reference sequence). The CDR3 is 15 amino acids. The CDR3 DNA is TGTGCCAGTAGTACTACTAGCGGGGGACTAAGTGAGCAGTTCTTC. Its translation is CASSTTSGGLSEQFF. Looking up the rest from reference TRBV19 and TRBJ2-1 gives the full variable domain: DGGITQSPKYLFRKEGQNVTLSCEQNLNHDAMYWYRQDPGQGLRLIYYSQIVNDFQKGDIAEGYSVSREKKESFPLTVTSAQKNPTAFYLCASSTTSGGLSEQFFGPGTRLTVL.

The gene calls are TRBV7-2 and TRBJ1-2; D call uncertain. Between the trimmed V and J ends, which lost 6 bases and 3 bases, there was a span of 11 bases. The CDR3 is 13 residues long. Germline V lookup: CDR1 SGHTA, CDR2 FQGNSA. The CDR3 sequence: CASSPQSDYGYTF. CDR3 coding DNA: TGTGCCAGCAGTCCACAGAGTGACTATGGCTACACCTTC.

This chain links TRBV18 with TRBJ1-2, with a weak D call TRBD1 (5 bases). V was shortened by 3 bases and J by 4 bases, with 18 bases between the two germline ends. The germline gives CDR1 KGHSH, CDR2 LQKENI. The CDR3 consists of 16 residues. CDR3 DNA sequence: TGTGCCAGCTCACCCCCTTTTGAGGCAGGGAGCTATGGCTACACCTTC. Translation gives CASSPPFEAGSYGYTF.

The CDR3 sequence: CASSEGFNYGYTF. The CDR3, as DNA: TGTGCCAGCAGCGAGGGGTTTAACTATGGCTACACCTTC. The chain carries TRBV27 and TRBJ1-2; maybe TRBD1 (5 bases). The CDR3 length is 13 residues. V was clipped by 6 bases and J by 1 base, with 9 bases between them. CDR1 and CDR2 (germline): MNHEY, SMNVEV (reference sequence).

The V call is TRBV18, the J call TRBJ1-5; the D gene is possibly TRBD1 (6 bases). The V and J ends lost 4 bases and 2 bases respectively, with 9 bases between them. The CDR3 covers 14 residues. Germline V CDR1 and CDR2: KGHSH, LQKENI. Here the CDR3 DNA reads TGTGCCAGCTCACAGGGGGATGGCAATCAGCCCCAGCATTTT. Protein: CASSQGDGNQPQHF.

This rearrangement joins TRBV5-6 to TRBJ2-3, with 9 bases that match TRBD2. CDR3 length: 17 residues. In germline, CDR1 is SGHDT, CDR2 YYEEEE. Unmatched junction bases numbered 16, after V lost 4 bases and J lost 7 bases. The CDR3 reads CASSLSPGLAGTYTQYF. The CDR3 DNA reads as TGTGCCAGCAGCCTATCCCCGGGACTAGCTGGGACATATACGCAGTATTTT.

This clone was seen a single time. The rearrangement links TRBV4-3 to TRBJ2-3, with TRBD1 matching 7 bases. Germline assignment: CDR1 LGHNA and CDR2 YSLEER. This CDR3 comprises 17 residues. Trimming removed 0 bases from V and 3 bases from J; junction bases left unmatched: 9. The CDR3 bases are TGCGCCAGCAGCCAAGATGGGGGCAGGGGGTTAACAGATACGCAGTATTTT. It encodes CASSQDGGRGLTDTQYF.

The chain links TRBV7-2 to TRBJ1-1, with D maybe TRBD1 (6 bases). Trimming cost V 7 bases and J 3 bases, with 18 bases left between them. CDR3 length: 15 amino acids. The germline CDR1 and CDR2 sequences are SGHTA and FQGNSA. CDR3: CASNNLGGSDTEAFF. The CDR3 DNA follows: TGTGCCAGCAACAACCTGGGGGGCAGTGACACTGAAGCTTTCTTT.

CDR3 loop: CASSYSGPMSGNTIYF. The CDR3 bases are TGTGCCAGCAGTTACTCGGGTCCAATGTCTGGAAACACCATATATTTT. V usage is TRBV6-5 and J usage is TRBJ1-3; D not resolved. Trimming shortened V by 0 bases and J by 1 base, and 10 bases separated the two germline ends. This CDR3 contains 16 residues. Germline V gene sequence: CDR1 MNHEY, CDR2 SVGAGI.

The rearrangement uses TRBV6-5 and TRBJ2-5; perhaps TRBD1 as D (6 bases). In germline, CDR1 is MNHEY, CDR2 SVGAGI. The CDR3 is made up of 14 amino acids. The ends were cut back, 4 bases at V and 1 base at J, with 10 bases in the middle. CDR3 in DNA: TGTGCCAGCAGTTCCAGGGGCCCCCAAGAGACCCAGTACTTC. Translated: CASSSRGPQETQYF.

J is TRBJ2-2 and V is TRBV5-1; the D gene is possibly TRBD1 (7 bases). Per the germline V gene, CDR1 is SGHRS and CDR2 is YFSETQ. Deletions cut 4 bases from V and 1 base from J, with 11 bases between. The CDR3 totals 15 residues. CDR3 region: CASSTGDLNTGELFF. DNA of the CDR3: TGCGCCAGCAGCACAGGGGACTTGAACACCGGGGAGCTGTTTTTT.

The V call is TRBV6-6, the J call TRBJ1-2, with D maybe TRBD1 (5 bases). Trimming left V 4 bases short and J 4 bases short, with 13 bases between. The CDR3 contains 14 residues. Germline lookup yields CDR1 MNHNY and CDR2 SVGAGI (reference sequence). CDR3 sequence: CASSSGRGIYGYTF. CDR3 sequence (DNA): TGTGCCAGCAGTTCAGGTCGGGGGATCTATGGCTACACCTTC.

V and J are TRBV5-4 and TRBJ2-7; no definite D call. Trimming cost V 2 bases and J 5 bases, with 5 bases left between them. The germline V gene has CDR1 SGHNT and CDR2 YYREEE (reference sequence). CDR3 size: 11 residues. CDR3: CASSFVDEQYF. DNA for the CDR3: TGTGCCAGCAGCTTTGTTGACGAGCAGTACTTC.

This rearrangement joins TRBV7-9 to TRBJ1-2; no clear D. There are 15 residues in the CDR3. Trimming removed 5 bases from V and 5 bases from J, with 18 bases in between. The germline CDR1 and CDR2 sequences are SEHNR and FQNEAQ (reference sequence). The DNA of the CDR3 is TGTGCCAGCAGCCCCCCCCAGGATAGGATTTATGGCTACACCTTC. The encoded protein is CASSPPQDRIYGYTF. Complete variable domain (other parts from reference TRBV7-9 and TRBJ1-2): DTGVSQNPRHKITKRGQNVTFRCDPISEHNRLYWYRQTLGQGPEFLTYFQNEAQLEKSRLLSDRFSAERPKGSFSTLEIQRTEQGDSAMYLCASSPPQDRIYGYTFGSGTRLTVV.

CDR3 amino acids: CASRLTGSGEKLFF. CDR3 sequence (DNA): TGCGCCAGCAGATTAACAGGGAGTGGTGAAAAACTGTTTTTT. This chain uses TRBV5-1 with TRBJ1-4; tentative D call: TRBD1 (6 bases). CDR1 is SGHRS, CDR2 YFSETQ, per germline. This CDR3 is 14 amino acids long. With 5 bases removed from V and 7 bases from J, the gap between germline ends came to 15 bases.

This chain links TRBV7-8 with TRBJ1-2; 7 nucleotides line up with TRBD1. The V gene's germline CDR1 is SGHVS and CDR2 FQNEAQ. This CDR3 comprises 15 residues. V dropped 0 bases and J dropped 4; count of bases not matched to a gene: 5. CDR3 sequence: CASSLARGSFYGYTF. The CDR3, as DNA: TGTGCCAGCAGCTTAGCCAGGGGGTCGTTCTATGGCTACACCTTC. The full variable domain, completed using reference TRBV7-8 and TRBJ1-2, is GAGVSQSPRYKVAKRGQDVALRCDPISGHVSLFWYQQALGQGPEFLTYFQNEAQLDKSGLPSDRFFAERPEGSVSTLKIQRTQQEDSAVYLCASSLARGSFYGYTFGSGTRLTVV.

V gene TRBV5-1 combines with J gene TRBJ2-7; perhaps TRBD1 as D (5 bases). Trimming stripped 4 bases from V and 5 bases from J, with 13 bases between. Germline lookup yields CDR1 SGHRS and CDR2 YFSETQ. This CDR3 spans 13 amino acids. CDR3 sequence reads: CASSPSSRDEQYF. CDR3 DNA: TGCGCCAGCAGCCCCTCGTCCAGGGACGAGCAGTACTTC.

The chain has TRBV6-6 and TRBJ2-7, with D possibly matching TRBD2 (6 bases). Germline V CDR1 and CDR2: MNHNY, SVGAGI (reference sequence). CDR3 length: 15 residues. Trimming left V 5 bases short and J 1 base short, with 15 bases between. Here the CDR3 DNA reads TGTGCCAGCAGTCCGGGGGAGGCAGAATCCTACGAGCAGTACTTC. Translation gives CASSPGEAESYEQYF.

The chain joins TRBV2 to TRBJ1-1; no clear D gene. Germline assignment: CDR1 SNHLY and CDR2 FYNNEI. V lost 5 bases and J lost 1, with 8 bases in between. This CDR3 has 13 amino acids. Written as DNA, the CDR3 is TGTGCCAGCAGTCGCGAGGGGAACACTGAAGCTTTCTTT. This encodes CASSREGNTEAFF.